Shown below are 13 T cell receptor beta chains from a single sample sequenced in a study of neoadjuvant anti-PD-1 for oral cavity cancer. The assay was immunoSEQ multiplex PCR, and TCRdb's table has in-frame clones only and misses some. Of 72,000 or so clones listed, around four fifths are singletons. The starting material was PBMCs, obtained before nivolumab (anti-PD-1) treatment. Receptors were obtained from a person between 40 and 85 years old with oral cavity squamous cell carcinoma.

The chain has TRBV27 and TRBJ2-3; no clear D. This CDR3 region has 11 residues. With 4 bases removed from V and 7 bases from J, the gap between germline ends came to 6 bases. Germline V gives CDR1 MNHEY, CDR2 SMNVEV (reference sequence). CDR3 sequence reads: CASSSRYTQYF. The CDR3 nucleotides read TGTGCCAGCAGTTCGAGATATACGCAGTATTTT.

The chain combines TRBV18 with TRBJ2-2, with D possibly being TRBD1 or TRBD2 (5 bases each). There are 15 residues in the CDR3. The V gene lost 1 base and the J gene lost 6 bases, with 12 bases spanning the gap. CDR1 is KGHSH and CDR2 is LQKENI in the germline V gene. CDR3 bases: TGTGCCAGCTCACCACAGAGACGAGGGGCCGGGGAGCTGTTTTTT. Encoded protein: CASSPQRRGAGELFF.

The chain uses TRBV5-1 and TRBJ2-7; 9 bases are shared with TRBD2. CDR1 and CDR2 from the germline V gene are SGHRS and YFSETQ. The CDR3 is 14 amino acids. J gave up 5 bases and V 1 base, and 4 bases lay outside the gene matches. CDR3 amino acids: CASSLIAGADEQYF. CDR3 DNA sequence: TGCGCCAGCAGCTTGATAGCGGGGGCGGACGAGCAGTACTTC. The variable domain in full, with the rest retrieved from reference TRBV5-1 and TRBJ2-7, is KAGVTQTPRYLIKTRGQQVTLSCSPISGHRSVSWYQQTPGQGLQFLFEYFSETQRNKGNFPGRFSGRQFSNSRSEMNVSTLELGDSALYLCASSLIAGADEQYFGPGTRLTVT.

The chain combines TRBV18 with TRBJ1-2, with D hard to call. Germline V gives CDR1 KGHSH, CDR2 LQKENI. The V and J ends lost 0 bases and 6 bases respectively, with 14 bases between them. The CDR3 runs 15 residues. The CDR3 spells CASSPPSQASDGYTF. The DNA of the CDR3 is TGTGCCAGCTCACCACCGTCCCAGGCCTCGGATGGCTACACCTTC.

To note about this clone: This CDR3 is also generated by other DNA sequences in the sample. The chain has TRBV9 and TRBJ2-1; D is tentatively TRBD1 or TRBD2 (5 bases each). Germline assignment: CDR1 SGDLS and CDR2 YYNGEE. V was cut by 0 bases and J by 9 bases, with 7 bases left in between. The CDR3 spans 12 residues. The CDR3 sequence: CASSVGGSEQFF. The CDR3 DNA follows: TGTGCCAGCAGCGTAGGGGGGAGTGAGCAGTTCTTC. Using reference TRBV9 and TRBJ2-1 for the parts outside the CDR3, the full variable domain is DSGVTQTPKHLITATGQRVTLRCSPRSGDLSVYWYQQSLDQGLQFLIQYYNGEERAKGNILERFSAQQFPDLHSELNLSSLELGDSALYFCASSVGGSEQFFGPGTRLTVL.

V gene TRBV10-3 combines with J gene TRBJ1-1; 7 bases align to TRBD1. The CDR3 runs 15 residues. V trimming: 2 bases; J trimming: 5 bases; junction bases outside the gene matches: 8. Germline assignment: CDR1 ENHRY and CDR2 SYGVKD. Here the CDR3 DNA reads TGTGCCATCAGTGAGATCAAGACAGGGAGGACTGAAGCTTTCTTT. Translation gives CAISEIKTGRTEAFF.

The V gene is TRBV30, the J gene TRBJ1-1; perhaps TRBD1 as D (5 bases). Trimming shortened V by 4 bases and J by 0 bases, and 12 bases separated the two germline ends. The CDR3 runs 14 residues. Germline V lookup: CDR1 GTSNPN, CDR2 SVGIG (reference sequence). CDR3 residues: CAWNPGLLNTEAFF. The CDR3 nucleotides are TGTGCCTGGAACCCGGGACTTTTGAACACTGAAGCTTTCTTT.

The chain recombines TRBV19 with TRBJ1-5; a possible D gene is TRBD1 (5 bases). The germline V gene has CDR1 LNHDA and CDR2 SQIVND (reference sequence). V was clipped by 3 bases and J by 6 bases, with 9 bases between them. The CDR3 length is 13 residues. CDR3: CASSMRGTQPQHF. CDR3 in DNA: TGTGCCAGTAGTATGAGGGGCACTCAGCCCCAGCATTTT.

V usage is TRBV15 and J usage is TRBJ2-3; D unclear. This CDR3 comprises 16 residues. The ends were cut back, 0 bases at V and 0 bases at J, with 10 bases in the middle. Germline loops: CDR1 LNHNV, CDR2 YYDKDF (reference sequence). The CDR3 is CATSREGRSSTDTQYF. DNA of the CDR3: TGTGCCACCAGCAGAGAGGGAAGGTCTAGCACAGATACGCAGTATTTT.

The chain combines TRBV27 with TRBJ2-2; TRBD2 matches 11 bases. Germline CDR1 reads MNHEY; CDR2 reads SMNVEV (reference sequence). The CDR3 covers 16 residues. V lost 5 bases, J lost 4 bases, and 6 bases stayed unmatched. CDR3: CASSPRLAGSTGELFF. As DNA, the CDR3 is TGTGCCAGCAGTCCTCGACTAGCGGGATCCACCGGGGAGCTGTTTTTT.

The chain uses TRBV5-1 and TRBJ2-7, with TRBD2 identical over 13 bases. V lost 3 bases to trimming and J lost 2 bases; unmatched junction nucleotides: 8. Germline-derived CDR1 and CDR2 are SGHRS and YFSETQ. CDR3 length: 17 residues. The CDR3 loop is CASSSTSGRAGAYEQYF. In DNA, the CDR3 is TGCGCCAGCAGCTCTACTAGCGGGAGGGCCGGCGCCTACGAGCAGTACTTC.

The chain employs TRBV5-1 and TRBJ2-5, with no clear D. CDR1 is SGHRS and CDR2 is YFSETQ in the germline V gene. The CDR3 is 13 residues long. V was pared by 4 bases and J by 5 bases, with 12 bases between. Written as DNA, the CDR3 is TGCGCCAGCAGCATTCAAAGACGGGAGACCCAGTACTTC. Amino acids: CASSIQRRETQYF.

This chain uses TRBV19 with TRBJ1-2; possibly TRBD1 for D (6 bases). V shed 7 bases and J shed 0 bases, with 12 bases lying between them. The germline gives CDR1 LNHDA, CDR2 SQIVND (reference sequence). The length of the CDR3 is 14 residues. CDR3 DNA: TGTGCCAGTACCCGGGACATTCCTAACTATGGCTACACCTTC. It translates to CASTRDIPNYGYTF.